This TCR beta chain was retrieved from a study of CD8+CD57+ T cells in acquired aplastic anemia. This CDR3 contains 15 residues. Looked up from germline, CDR1 is MGHDK and CDR2 is SYGVNS. Trimming left V 5 bases short and J 4 bases short, with 15 bases between. For CDR3 and TCR beta VDJ profiling, genomic DNA was the template used. TCRdb reprocessed the reads with MiXCR, giving one entry per CDR3 protein. Among a few hundred thousand distinct CDR3 sequences listed, roughly 57% were seen once. This clonotype originated in a human donor in good health. The chain combines TRBV25-1 with TRBJ1-3; D not resolved. Sequencing used sorted CD4+, CD8+, or CD8+CD57+ T cells (not recorded which) from PBMCs. CDR3 region: CASSPLGEVGNTIYF. DNA of the CDR3: TGTGCCAGCAGTCCCCTGGGTGAGGTGGGAAACACCATATATTTT.